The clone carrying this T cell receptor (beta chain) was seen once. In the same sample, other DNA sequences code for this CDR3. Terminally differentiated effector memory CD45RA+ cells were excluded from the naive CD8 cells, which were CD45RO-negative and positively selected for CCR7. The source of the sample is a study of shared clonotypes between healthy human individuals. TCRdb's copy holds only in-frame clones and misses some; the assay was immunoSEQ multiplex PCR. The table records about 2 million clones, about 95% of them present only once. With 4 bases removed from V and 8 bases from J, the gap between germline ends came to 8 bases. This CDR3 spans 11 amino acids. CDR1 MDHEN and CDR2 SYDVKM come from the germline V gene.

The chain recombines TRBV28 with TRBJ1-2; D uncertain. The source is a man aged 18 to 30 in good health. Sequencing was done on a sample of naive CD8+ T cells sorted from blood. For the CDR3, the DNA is TGTGCCAGCAGTTCTCTTGGGGGCTACACCTTC. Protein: CASSSLGGYTF.